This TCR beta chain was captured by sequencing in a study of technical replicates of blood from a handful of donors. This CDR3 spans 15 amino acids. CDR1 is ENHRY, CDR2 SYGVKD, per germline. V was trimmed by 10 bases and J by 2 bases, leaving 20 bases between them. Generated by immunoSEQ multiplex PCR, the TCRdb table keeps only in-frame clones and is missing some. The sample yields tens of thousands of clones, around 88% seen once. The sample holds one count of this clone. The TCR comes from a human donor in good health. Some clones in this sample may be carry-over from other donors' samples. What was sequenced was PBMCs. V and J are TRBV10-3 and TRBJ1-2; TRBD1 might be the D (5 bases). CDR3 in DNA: TGTGCCACTAGTTATGACAGTTCCTTCAACTATGGCTACACCTTC. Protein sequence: CATSYDSSFNYGYTF.